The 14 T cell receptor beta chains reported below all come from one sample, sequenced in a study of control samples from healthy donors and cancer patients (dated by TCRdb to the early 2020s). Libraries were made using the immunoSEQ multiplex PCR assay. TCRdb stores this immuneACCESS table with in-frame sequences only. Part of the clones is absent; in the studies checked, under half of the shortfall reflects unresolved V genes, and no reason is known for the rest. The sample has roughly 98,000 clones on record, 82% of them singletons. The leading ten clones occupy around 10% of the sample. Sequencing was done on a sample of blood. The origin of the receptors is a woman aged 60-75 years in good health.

CDR3 sequence (DNA): TGCGCCAGCAGCCAAGATCTAGCGACCTACGAGCAGTACTTC. Translation gives CASSQDLATYEQYF. The rearrangement links TRBV4-1 to TRBJ2-7; D might be TRBD2 (6 bases). The germline V and J ends were trimmed by 0 bases and 2 bases, with 8 bases remaining between them. Per the germline V gene, CDR1 is MGHRA and CDR2 is YSYEKL. The CDR3 has 14 residues.

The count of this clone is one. The CDR3 nucleotides read TGTGCCACCCGGGGGACAGGGAACACTGAAGCTTTCTTT. This gives the protein CATRGTGNTEAFF. The V and J genes are TRBV19 and TRBJ1-1, with 8 bases that match TRBD1. The length of the CDR3 is 13 residues. CDR1 and CDR2 from the germline V gene are LNHDA and SQIVND (reference sequence). After removal of 10 bases from V and 1 base from J, the junction contained 5 bases not matched to a gene.

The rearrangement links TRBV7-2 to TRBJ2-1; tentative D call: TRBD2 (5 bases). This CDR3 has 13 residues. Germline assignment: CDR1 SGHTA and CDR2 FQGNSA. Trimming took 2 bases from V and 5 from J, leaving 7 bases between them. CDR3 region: CASSLTRDNEQFF. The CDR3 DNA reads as TGTGCCAGCAGCTTAACTAGGGACAATGAGCAGTTCTTC.

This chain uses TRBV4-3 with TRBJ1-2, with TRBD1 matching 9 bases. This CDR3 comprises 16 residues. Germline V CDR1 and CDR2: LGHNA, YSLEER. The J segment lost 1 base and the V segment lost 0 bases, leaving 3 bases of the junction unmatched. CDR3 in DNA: TGCGCCAGCAGCCAAGATGAGGGACAGGGTAACTATGGCTACACCTTC. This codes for CASSQDEGQGNYGYTF.

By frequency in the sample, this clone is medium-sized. The CDR3 reads CASSLGLAQETQYF. CDR3 DNA: TGTGCCAGCAGCCTGGGACTAGCGCAAGAGACCCAGTACTTC. The rearrangement joins TRBV5-4 to TRBJ2-5; TRBD2 matches 10 bases. The CDR3 extends over 14 amino acids. Unmatched junction bases numbered 2, after V lost 4 bases and J lost 2 bases. Germline CDR1 is SGHNT and CDR2 is YYREEE (reference sequence).

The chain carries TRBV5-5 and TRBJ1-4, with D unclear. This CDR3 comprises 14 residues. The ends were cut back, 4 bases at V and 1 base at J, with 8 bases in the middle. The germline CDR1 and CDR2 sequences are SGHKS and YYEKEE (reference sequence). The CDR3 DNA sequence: TGTGCCAGCAGCACCAGTCAAACTAATGAAAAACTGTTTTTT. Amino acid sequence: CASSTSQTNEKLFF.

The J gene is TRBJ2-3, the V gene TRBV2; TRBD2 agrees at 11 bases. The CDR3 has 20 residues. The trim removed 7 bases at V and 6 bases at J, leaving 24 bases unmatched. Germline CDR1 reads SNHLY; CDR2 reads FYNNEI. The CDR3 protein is CASKLRLAGDTSGRSDTQYF. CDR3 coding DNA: TGTGCCAGCAAGCTCCGCCTGGCAGGGGATACTAGCGGGAGATCGGATACGCAGTATTTT.

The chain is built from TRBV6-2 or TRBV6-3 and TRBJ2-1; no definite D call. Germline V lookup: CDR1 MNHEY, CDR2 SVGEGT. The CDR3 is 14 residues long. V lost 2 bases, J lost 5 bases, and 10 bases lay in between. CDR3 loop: CASSYPRVHNEQFF. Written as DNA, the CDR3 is TGTGCCAGCAGTTACCCACGAGTGCACAATGAGCAGTTCTTC.

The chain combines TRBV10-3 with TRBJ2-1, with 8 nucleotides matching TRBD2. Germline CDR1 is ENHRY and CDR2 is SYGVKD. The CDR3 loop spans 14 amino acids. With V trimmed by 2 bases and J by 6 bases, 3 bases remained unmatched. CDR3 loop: CAISEGLALNEQFF. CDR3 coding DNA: TGTGCCATCAGTGAGGGACTAGCTCTCAATGAGCAGTTCTTC.

This CDR3 reads CASSLAPRGNTEAFF. CDR3 DNA sequence: TGCGCCAGCAGCTTGGCACCCCGGGGGAACACTGAAGCTTTCTTT. This chain joins TRBV5-1 and TRBJ1-1; D is ambiguous. Germline V gene lookup returns CDR1 SGHRS and CDR2 YFSETQ. The CDR3 consists of 15 residues. Trimming stripped 0 bases from V and 1 base from J, with 10 bases between.

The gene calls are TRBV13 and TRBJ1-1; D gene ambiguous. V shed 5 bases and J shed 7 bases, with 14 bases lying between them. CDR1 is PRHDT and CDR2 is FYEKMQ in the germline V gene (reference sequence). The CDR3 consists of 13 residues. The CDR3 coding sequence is TGTGCCAGCAGCCAATATACGTTGGGTGAAGCTTTCTTT. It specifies CASSQYTLGEAFF.

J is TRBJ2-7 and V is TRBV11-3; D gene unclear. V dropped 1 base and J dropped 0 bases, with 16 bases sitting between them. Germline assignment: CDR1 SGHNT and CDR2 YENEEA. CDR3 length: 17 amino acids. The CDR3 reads CASSLASPVGSSYEQYF. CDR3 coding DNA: TGTGCCAGCAGCTTAGCCTCCCCTGTGGGCAGCTCCTACGAGCAGTACTTC.

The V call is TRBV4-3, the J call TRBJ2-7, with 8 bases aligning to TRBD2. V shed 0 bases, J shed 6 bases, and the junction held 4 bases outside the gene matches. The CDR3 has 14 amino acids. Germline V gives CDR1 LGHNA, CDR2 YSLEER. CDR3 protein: CASSQEAGVREQYF. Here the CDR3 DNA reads TGCGCCAGCAGCCAAGAAGCGGGGGTTCGCGAGCAGTACTTC.

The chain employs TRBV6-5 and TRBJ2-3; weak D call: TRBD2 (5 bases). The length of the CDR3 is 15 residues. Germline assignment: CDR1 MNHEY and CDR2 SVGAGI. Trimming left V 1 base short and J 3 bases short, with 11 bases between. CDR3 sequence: CASSYFPAATDTQYF. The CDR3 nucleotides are TGTGCCAGCAGTTACTTCCCAGCGGCAACAGATACGCAGTATTTT.